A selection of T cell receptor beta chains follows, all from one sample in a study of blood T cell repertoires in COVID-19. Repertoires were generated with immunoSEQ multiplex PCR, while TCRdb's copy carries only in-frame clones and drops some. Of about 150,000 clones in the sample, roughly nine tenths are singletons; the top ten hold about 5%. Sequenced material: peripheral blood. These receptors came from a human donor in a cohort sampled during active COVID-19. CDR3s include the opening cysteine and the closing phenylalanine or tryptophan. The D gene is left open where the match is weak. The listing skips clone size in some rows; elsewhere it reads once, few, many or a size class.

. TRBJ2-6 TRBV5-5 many TGTGCCAGCAGCTTGGCAGGGCCAGGGGCCAACGTCCTGACTTTC CASSLAGPGANVLTF
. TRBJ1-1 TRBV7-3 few TGTGCCAGCAGCTCAGGCCCCAACACTGAAGCTTTCTTT CASSSGPNTEAFF
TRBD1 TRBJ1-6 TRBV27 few TGTGCCAGTGGACAGGGGGTCTATAATTCACCCCTCCACTTT CASGQGVYNSPLHF
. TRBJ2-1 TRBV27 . TGTGCCAGCAGTTTATTTTTCGCAGGGTCTGAGCAGTTCTTC CASSLFFAGSEQFF
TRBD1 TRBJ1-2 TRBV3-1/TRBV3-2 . TGTGCCAGCAGCCACCGGACAGGGGCGAACTATGGCTACACCTTC CASSHRTGANYGYTF
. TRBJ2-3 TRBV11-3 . TGTGCCAGCACAGGGTACACAGATACGCAGTATTTT CASTGYTDTQYF
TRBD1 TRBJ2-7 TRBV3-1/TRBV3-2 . TGTGCCAGCAGCCAGACAGGGTTCGAGCAGTACTTC CASSQTGFEQYF
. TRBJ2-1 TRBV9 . TGTGCCAGCAGCGTGGGGACTTCCTACAATGAGCAGTTCTTC CASSVGTSYNEQFF
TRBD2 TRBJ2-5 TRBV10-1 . TGCGCCAGCAGTGAGTCGAGGTTAGCGGGAGGGGAGACCCAGTACTTC CASSESRLAGGETQYF
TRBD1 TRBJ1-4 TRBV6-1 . TGTGCCAGCAGTGAAGGGGACAGGGTTAATGAAAAACTGTTTTTT CASSEGDRVNEKLFF
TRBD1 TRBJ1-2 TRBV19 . TGTGCCAGTAGTATAATCCGACCGGGACAGGGTCACGGCTACACCTTC CASSIIRPGQGHGYTF
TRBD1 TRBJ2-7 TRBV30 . TGTGCCTGGAGTCCAGACAGGGCCCGCGAGCAGTACTTC CAWSPDRAREQYF
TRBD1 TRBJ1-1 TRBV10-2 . TGCGCCAGCAGTGAGTCGCCAGGGGGATTGACTGAAGCTTTCTTT CASSESPGGLTEAFF
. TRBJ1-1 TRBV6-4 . TGTGCCAGCAGACATACAGGGCTGAACACTGAAGCTTTCTTT CASRHTGLNTEAFF
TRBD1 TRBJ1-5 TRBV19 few TGTGCCAGTAGAACAGGGGGCGGGAATCAGCCCCAGCATTTT CASRTGGGNQPQHF
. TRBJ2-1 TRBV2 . TGTGCCAGCACAAAGGAGGGGCAAAACAATGAGCAGTTCTTC CASTKEGQNNEQFF
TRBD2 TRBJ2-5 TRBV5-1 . TGCGCCAGCAGCTTAGGTACGGGAGGGACAGAGACCCAGTACTTC CASSLGTGGTETQYF
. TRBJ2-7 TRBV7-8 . TGTGCCAGCAGCTTGAAAGCGAGCTCCTACGAGCAGTACTTC CASSLKASSYEQYF
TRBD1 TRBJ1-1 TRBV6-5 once TGTGCCAGCAGGCAACGGACAGGGGGCACTGAAGCTTTCTTT CASRQRTGGTEAFF
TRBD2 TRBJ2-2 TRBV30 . TGTGCCTGGAGTATGCCGGGGGGATTAAACACCGGGGAGCTGTTTTTT CAWSMPGGLNTGELFF
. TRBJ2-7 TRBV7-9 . TGTGCCAGCAGCTCGGGGGGCCTGAACGAGCAGTACTTC CASSSGGLNEQYF
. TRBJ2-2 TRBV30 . TGTGCCTGGGGGTCCTCTCAGCAGGGGAACACCGGGGAGCTGTTTTTT CAWGSSQQGNTGELFF
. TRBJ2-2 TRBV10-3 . TGTGCCATCAGTGACCCCCGGGGTAGCACCGGGGAGCTGTTTTTT CAISDPRGSTGELFF
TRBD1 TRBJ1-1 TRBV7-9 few TGTGCCAGCAGCTCGCAAGGACAGGAGGGAGCAAGGGCCGCTTTCTTT CASSSQGQEGARAAFF
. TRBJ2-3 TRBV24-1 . TGTGCCACCAGTGATGAGGGGGGGCCGCAGTATTTT CATSDEGGPQYF
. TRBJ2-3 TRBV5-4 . TGTGCCAGCAGCCTTACAAGCGCTTTCACAGATACGCAGTATTTT CASSLTSAFTDTQYF
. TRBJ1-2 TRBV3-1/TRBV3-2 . TGTGCCAGCAGCCAGTCCGAGGGTCGCTACACCTTC CASSQSEGRYTF